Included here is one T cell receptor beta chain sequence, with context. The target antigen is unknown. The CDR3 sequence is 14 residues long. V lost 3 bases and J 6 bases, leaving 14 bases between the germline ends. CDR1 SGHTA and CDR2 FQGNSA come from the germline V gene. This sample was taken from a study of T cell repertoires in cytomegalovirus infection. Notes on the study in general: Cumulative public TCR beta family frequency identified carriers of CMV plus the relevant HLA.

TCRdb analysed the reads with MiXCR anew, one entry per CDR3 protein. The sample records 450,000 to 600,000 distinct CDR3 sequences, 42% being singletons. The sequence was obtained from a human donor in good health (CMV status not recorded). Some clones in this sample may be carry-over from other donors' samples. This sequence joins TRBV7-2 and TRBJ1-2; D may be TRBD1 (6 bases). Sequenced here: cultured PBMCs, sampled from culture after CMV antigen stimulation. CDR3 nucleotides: TGTGCCAGCAGCTTGGTAGCGGGGGCCGATGGCTACACCTTC. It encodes CASSLVAGADGYTF.